This T cell receptor (beta chain) is from a study of cytomegalovirus exposure and HLA in healthy donors. Regarding the study as a whole: For presence/absence analyses, sequencing depth was assumed to be roughly uniform across donors.

Concerning this clone: Its specificity is not known.

This CDR3 is 13 amino acids long. Germline assignment: CDR1 MNHEY and CDR2 SVGAGI. V lost 0 bases, J lost 6 bases, and 8 bases lay in between. The PCR employed 60 Vbeta primers together with 13 Jbeta primers. Using immunoSEQ multiplex PCR, the repertoire was profiled, and TCRdb retains in-frame clones only, with some absent. This table lists fewer than 70,000 clones. The sequence was collected from a young woman in good health and CMV-seronegative. Sequenced sample: PBMCs. This chain connects TRBV6-5 to TRBJ1-1, with D uncertain. The CDR3 nucleotides read TGTGCCAGCAGTTACTCGATCGGGGCTGAAGCTTTCTTT. Translation gives CASSYSIGAEAFF.